The 2 T cell receptor beta chains below were found in one sample sequenced in a study of tumor and adjacent non-tumor tissue in lung cancer. Three rounds of nested PCR, following a modified ARM-PCR protocol, produced the TCRbeta library. A single record per CDR3 protein comes from TCRdb applying MiXCR to the multiplex PCR reads. The sample includes roughly 43,000 distinct CDR3 sequences, roughly 60% seen only once; the top ten take 45% to 55%. RNA was extracted from bulk tissue without any cell sorting. The normal lung tissue was taken more than 3 cm from the tumor edge. The material sequenced was distant non-tumor lung tissue. These receptors were taken from a man aged 45-65 years with non-small cell lung cancer.

As concerns this clonotype: The CDR3 end shows no conserved phenylalanine or tryptophan, and so a read error is likely. The chain combines TRBV14 with TRBJ2-3; D is unclear. The CDR3 runs 12 residues. Germline V gene data show CDR1 as SGHDN and CDR2 as FVKESK. The CDR3 protein is CTSSRAGYTQYV. The DNA for the CDR3 is TGTACCAGCAGCCGAGCAGGTTATACGCAGTATGTT.

This clonotype showed up many times. The chain couples TRBV4-1 to TRBJ1-5; 7 bases align to TRBD1. This CDR3 region has 14 residues. The germline gives CDR1 MGHRA, CDR2 YSYEKL. V dropped 5 bases and J dropped 11; count of bases not matched to a gene: 12. In nucleotides, the CDR3 is TGCGCCAGCAGCGAAATCGACAGGGTTGAGACCCAGCATTTT. The encoded protein is CASSEIDRVETQHF.